These 17 T cell receptor beta chains came from one sample sequenced in a study of blood T cell repertoires in COVID-19. Produced via immunoSEQ multiplex PCR; TCRdb's table is partial and in-frame only. The sample includes more than 65,000 clones, roughly 87% seen only once; the top ten take 4% to 6%. Sample: peripheral blood. Receptors originate from a woman over 75 with active or convalescent COVID-19.

The V and J genes are TRBV27 and TRBJ1-2; 7 bases are a match to TRBD1. Germline-derived CDR1 and CDR2 are MNHEY and SMNVEV (reference sequence). CDR3 size: 17 residues. The ends lost 4 bases at V and 0 bases at J; junction bases unmatched: 11. CDR3 sequence: CASSSSSTGEANYGYTF. CDR3 coding DNA: TGTGCCAGCAGTTCCTCCTCCACAGGGGAAGCTAACTATGGCTACACCTTC.

J is TRBJ1-1 and V is TRBV4-3, with a tentative D call TRBD1 (5 bases). CDR1 and CDR2 from the germline V gene are LGHNA and YSLEER. The V gene lost 0 bases and the J gene lost 0 bases, with 8 bases spanning the gap. This CDR3 is built from 15 residues. CDR3 protein: CASSQDQGLNTEAFF. The DNA for the CDR3 is TGCGCCAGCAGCCAAGATCAGGGATTGAACACTGAAGCTTTCTTT.

The J gene is TRBJ2-7, the V gene TRBV7-2; TRBD2 might be the D (5 bases). The CDR3 spans 12 residues. V was cut by 1 base and J by 7 bases, with 8 bases left in between. CDR1 SGHTA and CDR2 FQGNSA come from the germline V gene. The CDR3 region has the DNA TGTGCCAGCAGCTTAGTGAGGGCAGAGCAGTACTTC. As protein: CASSLVRAEQYF.

This chain joins TRBV5-1 and TRBJ1-1, with a weak D call TRBD1 (6 bases). Deletions cut 0 bases from V and 11 bases from J, with 20 bases between. The CDR3 consists of 15 residues. Germline CDR1 SGHRS, CDR2 YFSETQ. The CDR3 is CASSLAKGTPGVAFF. For the CDR3, the DNA is TGCGCCAGCAGCTTGGCCAAGGGGACACCCGGAGTTGCTTTCTTT.

The chain has TRBV6-5 and TRBJ1-2; 10 nucleotides agree with TRBD1. V lost 6 bases, J lost 4 bases, and 8 bases stayed unmatched. The CDR3 has 15 residues. From germline, CDR1 is MNHEY and CDR2 SVGAGI. The CDR3 spells CASSAAGQGSYGYTF. The DNA for the CDR3 is TGTGCCAGCAGCGCTGCGGGACAGGGGAGCTATGGCTACACCTTC.

The V call is TRBV19, the J call TRBJ2-1; TRBD1 might be the D (5 bases). Germline V gene lookup returns CDR1 LNHDA and CDR2 SQIVND (reference sequence). V was pared by 3 bases and J by 5 bases, with 11 bases between. This CDR3 has 14 amino acids. CDR3 loop: CASSIQGRNNEQFF. The CDR3 DNA sequence: TGTGCCAGTAGTATTCAGGGTCGTAACAATGAGCAGTTCTTC.

The rearrangement joins TRBV27 to TRBJ2-7, with TRBD2 identical over 13 bases. Germline assignment: CDR1 MNHEY and CDR2 SMNVEV (reference sequence). V shed 5 bases, J shed 2 bases, and the junction held 3 bases outside the gene matches. The CDR3 totals 15 residues. The CDR3 DNA sequence: TGTGCCAGCAGTATAGGGACTAGCGGGACCTACGAGCAGTACTTC. It is translated as CASSIGTSGTYEQYF.

This clone was seen a single time. The rearrangement links TRBV19 to TRBJ1-2; TRBD1 is a possible D gene (6 bases). Germline lookup yields CDR1 LNHDA and CDR2 SQIVND (reference sequence). This CDR3 is 13 amino acids long. The V and J ends lost 3 bases and 8 bases respectively, with 13 bases between them. The CDR3 DNA sequence: TGTGCCAGTAGTATCCGGACAGTTTACGGCTACACCTTC. It yields the protein CASSIRTVYGYTF.

This clone was observed a few times. The chain employs TRBV7-8 and TRBJ1-6; 9 positions agree with TRBD1. This CDR3 has 14 residues. From germline, CDR1 is SGHVS and CDR2 FQNEAQ. J lost 10 bases, V lost 5 bases, and 6 bases had no gene match. CDR3 in DNA: TGTGCCAGCAGCGAGGGACAGGGTAAATCACCCCTCCACTTT. Translation gives CASSEGQGKSPLHF.

The chain recombines TRBV28 with TRBJ2-2; TRBD1 agrees at 11 bases. Germline CDR1 is MDHEN and CDR2 is SYDVKM. V trimming: 6 bases; J trimming: 5 bases; junction bases outside the gene matches: 8. The CDR3 loop spans 16 amino acids. The DNA for the CDR3 is TGTGCCAGCAGCTATACCGGGACAGGGGGAACCGGGGAGCTGTTTTTT. Protein sequence: CASSYTGTGGTGELFF.

The chain's CDR3 is CASSGRKGKGYNEQFF. DNA of the CDR3: TGCGCCAGCAGCGGACGTAAGGGGAAAGGCTACAATGAGCAGTTCTTC. V usage is TRBV5-1 and J usage is TRBJ2-1, with a weak D call TRBD1 (5 bases). Trimming shortened V by 4 bases and J by 3 bases, and 17 bases separated the two germline ends. The V gene's germline CDR1 is SGHRS and CDR2 YFSETQ. CDR3 length: 16 residues.

The chain carries TRBV6-5 and TRBJ2-7; no reliable D call. The CDR3 is 12 residues long. Germline V gene data show CDR1 as MNHEY and CDR2 as SVGAGI. The V end was cut by 7 bases, the J end by 2 bases, with 9 bases between. The CDR3 DNA reads TGTGCCAGCACTCTCCCCCCCTACGAGCAGTACTTC. Translating it yields CASTLPPYEQYF.

This chain connects TRBV28 to TRBJ2-7, with 10 bases that match TRBD2. Germline CDR1 MDHEN, CDR2 SYDVKM. The CDR3 is 16 residues long. Trimming removed 5 bases from V and 5 bases from J; junction bases left unmatched: 12. CDR3 sequence reads: CASSKLPGLAYHEQYF. CDR3 DNA sequence: TGTGCCAGCAGTAAACTCCCGGGACTAGCGTATCACGAGCAGTACTTC. Together with reference TRBV28 and TRBJ2-7, the CDR3 gives the full variable domain: DVKVTQSSRYLVKRTGEKVFLECVQDMDHENMFWYRQDPGLGLRLIYFSYDVKMKEKGDIPEGYSVSREKKERFSLILESASTNQTSMYLCASSKLPGLAYHEQYFGPGTRLTVT.

The rearrangement joins TRBV29-1 to TRBJ2-6, with D maybe TRBD1 (5 bases). The CDR3 spans 14 residues. V was pared by 4 bases and J by 2 bases, with 9 bases between. The germline V gene has CDR1 SQVTM and CDR2 ANQGSEA. DNA of the CDR3: TGCAGCGTTGGATCAGGGACTGGGGCCAACGTCCTGACTTTC. Translating it yields CSVGSGTGANVLTF.

The V and J genes are TRBV5-6 and TRBJ1-1; the D is unclear. The CDR3 is 13 residues long. V lost 4 bases and J lost 1, with 8 bases in between. Germline lookup yields CDR1 SGHDT and CDR2 YYEEEE. This CDR3 is CASSRERNTEAFF. CDR3 sequence (DNA): TGTGCCAGCAGCCGTGAGCGGAACACTGAAGCTTTCTTT.

The rearrangement links TRBV5-1 to TRBJ2-5, with TRBD2 matching 8 bases. CDR3 length equals 15 residues. With V trimmed by 0 bases and J by 1 base, 2 bases remained unmatched. From germline, CDR1 is SGHRS and CDR2 YFSETQ. The CDR3 bases are TGCGCCAGCAGCTTGGTAACTAGCGGCCAAGAGACCCAGTACTTC. This encodes CASSLVTSGQETQYF.

This sequence joins TRBV2 and TRBJ2-4; 10 bases fit TRBD2. The V gene's germline CDR1 is SNHLY and CDR2 FYNNEI. The CDR3 is 17 amino acids. The V gene end was trimmed by 7 bases and the J gene end by 0 bases; junction bases not matched to a gene: 9. CDR3 sequence (DNA): TGTGCCAGCATGGAGCGGGGGGGGTCCCTAGCCAAAAACATTCAGTACTTC. It codes for CASMERGGSLAKNIQYF.